The 16 T cell receptor beta chains below come from one sample, sequenced in a study of siplizumab effects on memory and regulatory T cells. The repertoire was sequenced with immunoSEQ multiplex PCR; TCRdb's copy has only in-frame clones and lacks some. The sample yields roughly 56,000 clones, 93% seen once. Source material: CD8+ T cells sorted from blood. The receptors were sampled from a human donor in good health.

To note about this clone: One junction end does not reproduce the germline sequence, and a read error may be involved. The chain couples TRBV7-9 to TRBJ1-5; a possible D gene is TRBD1 (5 bases). This CDR3 spans 14 amino acids. Germline assignment: CDR1 SEHNR and CDR2 FQNEAQ (reference sequence). The CDR3 coding sequence is TGTGCCAGCAGCTTAGGGTGGGGCGATCAACCCCAGCATTTT. Amino acids: CASSLGWGDQPQHF.

The chain is built from TRBV5-4 and TRBJ2-1, with D tentatively TRBD2 (7 bases). From germline, CDR1 is SGHNT and CDR2 YYREEE (reference sequence). V lost 1 base and J lost 8, with 10 bases in between. The CDR3 runs 13 residues. The CDR3 DNA sequence: TGTGCCAGCAGCTTGTTAGGGGGGGATGAGCAGTTCTTC. Translating gives CASSLLGGDEQFF. Drawing the rest from reference TRBV5-4 and TRBJ2-1, the complete variable domain is ETGVTQSPTHLIKTRGQQVTLRCSSQSGHNTVSWYQQALGQGPQFIFQYYREEENGRGNFPPRFSGLQFPNYSSELNVNALELDDSALYLCASSLLGGDEQFFGPGTRLTVL.

This chain uses TRBV27 with TRBJ2-1; 10 bases fit TRBD2. Germline V gene data show CDR1 as MNHEY and CDR2 as SMNVEV (reference sequence). Germline trimming cut 4 bases from V and 9 bases from J; bases unmatched to any gene: 15. The CDR3 has 17 amino acids. CDR3 bases: TGTGCCAGCAGTTCCTCGAACCTAGCGGGAGCACTGGGTGAGCAGTTCTTC. Translation: CASSSSNLAGALGEQFF.

V usage is TRBV7-8 and J usage is TRBJ1-1; D remains unclear. Trimming left V 4 bases short and J 0 bases short, with 12 bases between. The germline V gene encodes CDR1 SGHVS and CDR2 FQNEAQ. This CDR3 region has 15 residues. The CDR3, as DNA: TGTGCCAGCAGCTCCTTGACGTCCATGAACACTGAAGCTTTCTTT. Amino acid sequence: CASSSLTSMNTEAFF.

The V gene is TRBV7-9, the J gene TRBJ2-3; no clear D. The CDR3 is 14 residues long. Trimming removed 5 bases from V and 1 base from J, with 10 bases in between. Germline CDR1 SEHNR, CDR2 FQNEAQ (reference sequence). The CDR3: CASSPKSGTDTQYF. The CDR3 region has the DNA TGTGCCAGCAGCCCCAAGTCGGGCACAGATACGCAGTATTTT.

The gene calls are TRBV7-2 and TRBJ2-5, with a tentative D call TRBD1 (6 bases). Germline values: CDR1 SGHTA, CDR2 FQGNSA. The CDR3 is 16 amino acids. V was shortened by 6 bases and J by 5 bases, with 22 bases between the two germline ends. CDR3 protein: CASRIGPGGGWETQYF. The CDR3 DNA sequence: TGTGCCAGCAGAATAGGACCTGGGGGCGGGTGGGAGACCCAGTACTTC.

The chain employs TRBV4-2 and TRBJ2-3; perhaps D is TRBD1 or TRBD2 (5 bases each). Germline CDR1 is LGHNA and CDR2 is YNFKEQ. V lost 4 bases and J lost 3, with 17 bases in between. The CDR3 has 16 residues. The chain's CDR3 is CASSRSVGVSTDTQYF. The CDR3, as DNA: TGTGCCAGCAGCCGATCGGTGGGGGTGTCGACAGATACGCAGTATTTT.

V and J are TRBV27 and TRBJ2-7; D is unresolved. Germline V gene lookup returns CDR1 MNHEY and CDR2 SMNVEV (reference sequence). CDR3 size: 12 residues. The ends were cut back, 5 bases at V and 2 bases at J, with 7 bases in the middle. The CDR3 here is CASSNGPYEQYF. The CDR3 nucleotides read TGTGCCAGCAGTAACGGTCCCTACGAGCAGTACTTC.

This chain connects TRBV28 to TRBJ2-7, with D uncertain. V was pared by 4 bases and J by 5 bases, with 12 bases between. Germline-derived CDR1 and CDR2 are MDHEN and SYDVKM. The CDR3 extends over 13 amino acids. CDR3 DNA sequence: TGTGCCAGCAGTTCCCGCCTGGGGAACGAGCAGTACTTC. Amino acid sequence: CASSSRLGNEQYF.

The genes are TRBV30 and TRBJ1-1; D is ambiguous. Germline CDR1 and CDR2: GTSNPN and SVGIG (reference sequence). This CDR3 has 14 residues. V was clipped by 0 bases and J by 0 bases, with 8 bases between them. The CDR3 spells CAWSVAGMNTEAFF. The CDR3 nucleotides read TGTGCCTGGAGTGTAGCAGGCATGAACACTGAAGCTTTCTTT.

J is TRBJ2-1 and V is TRBV13; weak D call: TRBD1 (6 bases). V was trimmed by 6 bases and J by 7 bases, leaving 13 bases between them. CDR1 PRHDT and CDR2 FYEKMQ come from the germline V gene (reference sequence). CDR3 length equals 13 residues. The CDR3 is CASRSYRENEQFF. The DNA of the CDR3 is TGTGCCAGCAGGTCCTACAGGGAGAATGAGCAGTTCTTC.

The rearrangement uses TRBV6-1 and TRBJ1-2, with a possible D match to TRBD1 (5 bases). Trimming removed 3 bases at V and 0 bases at J, with 5 bases between. CDR1 and CDR2 (germline): MNHNS, SASEGT. The CDR3 consists of 13 residues. Here the CDR3 reads CASSETANYGYTF. CDR3 in DNA: TGTGCCAGCAGTGAGACAGCTAACTATGGCTACACCTTC.

The J gene is TRBJ2-1, the V gene TRBV4-3; 7 bases match TRBD1. J was trimmed by 6 bases and V by 2 bases; bases with no gene match: 10. Germline-derived CDR1 and CDR2 are LGHNA and YSLEER. This CDR3 is built from 16 residues. CDR3 residues: CASSQTTGRAGNEQFF. DNA for the CDR3: TGCGCCAGCAGCCAAACGACAGGGCGAGCAGGCAATGAGCAGTTCTTC.

V gene TRBV7-9 combines with J gene TRBJ2-2; D remains ambiguous. Germline-derived CDR1 and CDR2 are SEHNR and FQNEAQ (reference sequence). The CDR3 spans 15 residues. V dropped 0 bases and J dropped 4 bases, with 9 bases sitting between them. This chain's CDR3 is CASSLAWAVTGELFF. In DNA form, the CDR3 reads TGTGCCAGCAGCTTAGCGTGGGCAGTCACCGGGGAGCTGTTTTTT.

V gene TRBV10-3 combines with J gene TRBJ2-5; D is perhaps TRBD2 (6 bases). This CDR3 contains 16 residues. V was shortened by 0 bases and J by 0 bases, with 11 bases between the two germline ends. The germline V gene has CDR1 ENHRY and CDR2 SYGVKD. CDR3 sequence (DNA): TGTGCCATCAGTGAGTCGCGGCGGGACTACCAAGAGACCCAGTACTTC. Protein product: CAISESRRDYQETQYF.

The rearrangement uses TRBV6-4 and TRBJ2-6; D might be TRBD1 (8 bases). V was pared by 3 bases and J by 3 bases, with 12 bases between. Germline V CDR1 and CDR2: MRHNA, SNTAGT. CDR3 length equals 16 residues. The DNA for the CDR3 is TGTGCCAGCAGTGAAACAGGGGGGGATGGGGCCAACGTCCTGACTTTC. The encoded protein is CASSETGGDGANVLTF.